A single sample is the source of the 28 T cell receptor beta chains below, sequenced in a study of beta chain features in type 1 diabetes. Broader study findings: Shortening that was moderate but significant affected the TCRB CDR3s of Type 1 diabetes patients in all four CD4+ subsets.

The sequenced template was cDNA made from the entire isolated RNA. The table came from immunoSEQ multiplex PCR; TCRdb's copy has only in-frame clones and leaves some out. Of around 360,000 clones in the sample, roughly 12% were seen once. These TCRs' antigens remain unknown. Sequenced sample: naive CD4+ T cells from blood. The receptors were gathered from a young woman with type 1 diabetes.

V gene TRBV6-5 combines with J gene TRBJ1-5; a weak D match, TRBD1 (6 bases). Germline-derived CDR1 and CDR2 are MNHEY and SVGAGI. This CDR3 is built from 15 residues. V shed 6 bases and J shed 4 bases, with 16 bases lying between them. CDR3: CASRDTGWGNQPQHF. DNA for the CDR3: TGTGCCAGCAGAGATACAGGGTGGGGGAATCAGCCCCAGCATTTT.

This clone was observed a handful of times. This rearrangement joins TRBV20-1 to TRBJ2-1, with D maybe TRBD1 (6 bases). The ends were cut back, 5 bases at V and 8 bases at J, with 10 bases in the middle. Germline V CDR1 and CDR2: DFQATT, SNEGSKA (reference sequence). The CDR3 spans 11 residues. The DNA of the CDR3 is TGCAGTGCTGGAAGGGGGTATGAGCAGTTCTTC. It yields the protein CSAGRGYEQFF.

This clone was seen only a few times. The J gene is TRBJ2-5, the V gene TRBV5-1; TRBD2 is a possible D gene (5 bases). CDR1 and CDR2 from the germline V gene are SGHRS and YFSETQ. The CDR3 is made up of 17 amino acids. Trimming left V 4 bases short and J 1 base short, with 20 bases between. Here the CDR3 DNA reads TGCGCCAGCAGCGATGGACGGGGAACCTCTCGCCAAGAGACCCAGTACTTC. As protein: CASSDGRGTSRQETQYF.

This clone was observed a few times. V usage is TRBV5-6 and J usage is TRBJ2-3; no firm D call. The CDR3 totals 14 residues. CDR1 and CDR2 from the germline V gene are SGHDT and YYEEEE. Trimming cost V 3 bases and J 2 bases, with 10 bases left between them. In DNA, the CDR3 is TGTGCCAGCAGCTGGGTAGCCATCACAGATACGCAGTATTTT. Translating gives CASSWVAITDTQYF.

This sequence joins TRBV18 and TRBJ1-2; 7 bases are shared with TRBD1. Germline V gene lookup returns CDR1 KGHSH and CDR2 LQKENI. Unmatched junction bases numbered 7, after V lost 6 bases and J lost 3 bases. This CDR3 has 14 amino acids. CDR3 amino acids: CASSLDRAHYGYTF. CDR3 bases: TGTGCCAGCTCGCTCGACAGGGCCCACTATGGCTACACCTTC.

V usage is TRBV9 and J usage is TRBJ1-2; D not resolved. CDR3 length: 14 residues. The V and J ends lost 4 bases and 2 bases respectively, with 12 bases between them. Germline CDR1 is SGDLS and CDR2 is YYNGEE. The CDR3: CASSRTTLNYGYTF. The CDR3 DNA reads TGTGCCAGCAGCCGAACGACACTCAACTATGGCTACACCTTC.

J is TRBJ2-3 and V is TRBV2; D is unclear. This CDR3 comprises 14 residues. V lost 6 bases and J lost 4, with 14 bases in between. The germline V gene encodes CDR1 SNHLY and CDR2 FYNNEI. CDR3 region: CASRLVTVADTQYF. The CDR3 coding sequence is TGTGCCAGCAGGCTAGTAACGGTCGCAGATACGCAGTATTTT.

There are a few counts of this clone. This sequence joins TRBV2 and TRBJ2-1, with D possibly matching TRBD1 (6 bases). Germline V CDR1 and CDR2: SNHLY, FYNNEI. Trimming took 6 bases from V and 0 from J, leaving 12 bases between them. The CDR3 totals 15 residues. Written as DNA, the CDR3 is TGTGCCAGCAGCGGCACAGGGAGCTCCTACAATGAGCAGTTCTTC. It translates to CASSGTGSSYNEQFF.

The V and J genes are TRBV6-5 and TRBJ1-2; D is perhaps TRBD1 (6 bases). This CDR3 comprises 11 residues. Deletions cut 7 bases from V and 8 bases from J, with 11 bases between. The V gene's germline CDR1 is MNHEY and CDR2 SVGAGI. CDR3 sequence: CASTDSTGYTF. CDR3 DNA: TGTGCCAGCACGGACAGTACGGGCTACACCTTC.

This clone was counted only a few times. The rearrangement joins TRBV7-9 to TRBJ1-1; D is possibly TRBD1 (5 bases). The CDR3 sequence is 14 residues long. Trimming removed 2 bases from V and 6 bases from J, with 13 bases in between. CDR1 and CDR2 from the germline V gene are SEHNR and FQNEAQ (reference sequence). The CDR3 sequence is CASSLQGYVAEAFF. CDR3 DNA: TGTGCCAGCAGCTTACAGGGCTATGTCGCTGAAGCTTTCTTT.

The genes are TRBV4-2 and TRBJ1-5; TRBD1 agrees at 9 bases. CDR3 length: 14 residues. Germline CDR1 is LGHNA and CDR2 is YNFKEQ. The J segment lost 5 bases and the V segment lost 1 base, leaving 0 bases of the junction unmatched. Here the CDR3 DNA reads TGTGCCAGCAGCCAAGGACAGGGGGATCAGCCCCAGCATTTT. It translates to CASSQGQGDQPQHF.

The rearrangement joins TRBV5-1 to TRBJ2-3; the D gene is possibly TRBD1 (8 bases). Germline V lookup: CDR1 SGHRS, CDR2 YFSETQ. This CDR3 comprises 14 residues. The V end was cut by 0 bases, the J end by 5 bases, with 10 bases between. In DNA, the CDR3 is TGCGCCAGCAGCTTGGACAGGGGGGGAGATACGCAGTATTTT. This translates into CASSLDRGGDTQYF.

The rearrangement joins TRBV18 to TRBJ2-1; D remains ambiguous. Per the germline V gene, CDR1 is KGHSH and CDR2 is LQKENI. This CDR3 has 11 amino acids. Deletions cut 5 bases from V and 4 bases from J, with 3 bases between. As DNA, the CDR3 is TGTGCCAGCTCAACTTACAATGAGCAGTTCTTC. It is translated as CASSTYNEQFF.

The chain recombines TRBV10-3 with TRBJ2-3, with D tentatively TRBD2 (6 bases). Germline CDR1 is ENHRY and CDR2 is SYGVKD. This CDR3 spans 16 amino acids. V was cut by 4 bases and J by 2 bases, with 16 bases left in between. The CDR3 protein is CAISGQPGADTDTQYF. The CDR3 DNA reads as TGTGCCATCAGTGGACAGCCGGGAGCCGACACAGATACGCAGTATTTT.

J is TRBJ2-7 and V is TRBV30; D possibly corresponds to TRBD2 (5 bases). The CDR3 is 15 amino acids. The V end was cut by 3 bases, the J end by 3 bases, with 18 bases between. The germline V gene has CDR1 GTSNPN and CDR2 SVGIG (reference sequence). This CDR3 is CAWRRRADGNYEQYF. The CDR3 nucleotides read TGTGCCTGGAGACGGCGGGCGGACGGGAACTACGAGCAGTACTTC. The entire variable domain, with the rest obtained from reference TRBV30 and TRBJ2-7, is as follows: SQTIHQWPATLVQPVGSPLSLECTVEGTSNPNLYWYRQAAGRGLQLLFYSVGIGQISSEVPQNLSASRPQDRQFILSSKKLLLSDSGFYLCAWRRRADGNYEQYFGPGTRLTVT.

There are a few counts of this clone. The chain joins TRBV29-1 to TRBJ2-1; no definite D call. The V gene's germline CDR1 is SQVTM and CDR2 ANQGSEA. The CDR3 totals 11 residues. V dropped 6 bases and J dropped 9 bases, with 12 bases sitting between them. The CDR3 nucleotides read TGCAGCGTGGTTATGATAGCTGAGCAGTTCTTC. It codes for CSVVMIAEQFF.

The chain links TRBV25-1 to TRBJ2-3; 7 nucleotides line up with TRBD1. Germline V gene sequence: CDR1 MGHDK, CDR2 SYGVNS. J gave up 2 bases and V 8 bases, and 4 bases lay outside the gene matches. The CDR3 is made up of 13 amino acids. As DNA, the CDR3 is TGTGCCAGCCAGGGGGTCCTCACAGATACGCAGTATTTT. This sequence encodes CASQGVLTDTQYF.

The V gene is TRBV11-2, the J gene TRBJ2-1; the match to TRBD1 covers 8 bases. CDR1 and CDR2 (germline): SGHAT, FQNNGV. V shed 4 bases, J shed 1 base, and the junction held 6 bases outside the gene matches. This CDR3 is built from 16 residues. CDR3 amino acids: CASSSLRGQSYNEQFF. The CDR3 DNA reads TGTGCCAGCAGCTCACTCAGGGGGCAATCCTACAATGAGCAGTTCTTC.

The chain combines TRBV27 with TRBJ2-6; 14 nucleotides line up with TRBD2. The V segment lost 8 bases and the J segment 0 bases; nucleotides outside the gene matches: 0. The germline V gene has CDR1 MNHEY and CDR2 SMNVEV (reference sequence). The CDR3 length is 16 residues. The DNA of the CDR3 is TGTGCCAGCGGACTAGCGGGGGGCTCTGGGGCCAACGTCCTGACTTTC. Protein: CASGLAGGSGANVLTF.

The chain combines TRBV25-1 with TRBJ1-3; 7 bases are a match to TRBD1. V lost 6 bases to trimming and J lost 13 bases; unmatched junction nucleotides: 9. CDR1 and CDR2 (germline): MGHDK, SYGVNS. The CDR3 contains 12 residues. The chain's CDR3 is CASREGQRGIYF. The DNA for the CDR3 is TGTGCCAGCAGAGAGGGACAGAGAGGGATATATTTT. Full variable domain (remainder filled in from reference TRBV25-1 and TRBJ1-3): EADIYQTPRYLVIGTGKKITLECSQTMGHDKMYWYQQDPGMELHLIHYSYGVNSTEKGDLSSESTVSRIRTEHFPLTLESARPSHTSQYLCASREGQRGIYFGEGSWLTVV.

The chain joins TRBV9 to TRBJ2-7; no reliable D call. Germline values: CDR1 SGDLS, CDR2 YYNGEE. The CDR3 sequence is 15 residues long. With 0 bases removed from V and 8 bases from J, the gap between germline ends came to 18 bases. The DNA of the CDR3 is TGTGCCAGCAGCGTAGACGGCGGTCATTCGATGCAGCAGTACTTC. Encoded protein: CASSVDGGHSMQQYF. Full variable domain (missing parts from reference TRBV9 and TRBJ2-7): DSGVTQTPKHLITATGQRVTLRCSPRSGDLSVYWYQQSLDQGLQFLIQYYNGEERAKGNILERFSAQQFPDLHSELNLSSLELGDSALYFCASSVDGGHSMQQYFGPGTRLTVT.

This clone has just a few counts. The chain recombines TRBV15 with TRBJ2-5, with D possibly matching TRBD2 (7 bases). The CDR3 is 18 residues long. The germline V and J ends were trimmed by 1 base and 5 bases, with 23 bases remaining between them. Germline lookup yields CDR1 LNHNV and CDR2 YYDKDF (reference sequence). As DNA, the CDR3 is TGTGCCACCAGCAGAGGCGGTAGGGGGGGGATGAACGGCGAGACCCAGTACTTC. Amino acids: CATSRGGRGGMNGETQYF.

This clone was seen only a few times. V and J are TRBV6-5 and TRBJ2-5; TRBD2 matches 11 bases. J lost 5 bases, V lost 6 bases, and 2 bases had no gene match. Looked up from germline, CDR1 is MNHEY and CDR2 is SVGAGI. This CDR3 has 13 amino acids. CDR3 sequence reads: CASRIAGGETQYF. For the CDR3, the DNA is TGTGCCAGCAGAATAGCGGGGGGGGAGACCCAGTACTTC.

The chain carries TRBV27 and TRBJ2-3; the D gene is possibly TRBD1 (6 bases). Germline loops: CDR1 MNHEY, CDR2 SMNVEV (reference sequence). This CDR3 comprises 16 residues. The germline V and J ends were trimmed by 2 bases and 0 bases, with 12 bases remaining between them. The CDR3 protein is CASSLTHRVSTDTQYF. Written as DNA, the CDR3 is TGTGCCAGCAGTTTAACCCACAGGGTTAGCACAGATACGCAGTATTTT.

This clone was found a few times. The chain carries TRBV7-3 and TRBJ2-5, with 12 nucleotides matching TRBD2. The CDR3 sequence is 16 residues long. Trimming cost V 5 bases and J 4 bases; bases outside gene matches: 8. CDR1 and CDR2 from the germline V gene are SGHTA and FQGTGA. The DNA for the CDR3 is TGTGCCAGCAGCCTCTCTATGACTAGCGGGAGAGAGACCCAGTACTTC. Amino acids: CASSLSMTSGRETQYF. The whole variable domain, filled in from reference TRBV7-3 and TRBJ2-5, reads GAGVSQTPSNKVTEKGKYVELRCDPISGHTALYWYRQSLGQGPEFLIYFQGTGAADDSGLPNDRFFAVRPEGSVSTLKIQRTERGDSAVYLCASSLSMTSGRETQYFGPGTRLLVL.

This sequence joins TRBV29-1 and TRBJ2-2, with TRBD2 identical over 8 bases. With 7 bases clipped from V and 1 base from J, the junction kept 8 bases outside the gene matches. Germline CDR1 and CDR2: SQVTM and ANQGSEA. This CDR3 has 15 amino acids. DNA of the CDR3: TGCAGCGCCCGAAGCGGGGGCCTGAACACCGGGGAGCTGTTTTTT. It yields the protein CSARSGGLNTGELFF.

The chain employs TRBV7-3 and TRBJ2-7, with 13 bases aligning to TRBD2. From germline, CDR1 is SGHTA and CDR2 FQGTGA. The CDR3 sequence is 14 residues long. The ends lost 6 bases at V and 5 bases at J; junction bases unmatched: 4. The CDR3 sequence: CASSSGTSGDEQYF. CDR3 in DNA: TGTGCCAGCAGTTCCGGGACTAGCGGGGACGAGCAGTACTTC.

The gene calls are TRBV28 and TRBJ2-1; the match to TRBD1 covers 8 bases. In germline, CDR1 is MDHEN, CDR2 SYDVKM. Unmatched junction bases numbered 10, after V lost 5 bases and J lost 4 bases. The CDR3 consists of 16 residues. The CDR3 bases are TGTGCCAGCAGTCCTTCACGCAGGGGGCTTTACAATGAGCAGTTCTTC. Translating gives CASSPSRRGLYNEQFF.